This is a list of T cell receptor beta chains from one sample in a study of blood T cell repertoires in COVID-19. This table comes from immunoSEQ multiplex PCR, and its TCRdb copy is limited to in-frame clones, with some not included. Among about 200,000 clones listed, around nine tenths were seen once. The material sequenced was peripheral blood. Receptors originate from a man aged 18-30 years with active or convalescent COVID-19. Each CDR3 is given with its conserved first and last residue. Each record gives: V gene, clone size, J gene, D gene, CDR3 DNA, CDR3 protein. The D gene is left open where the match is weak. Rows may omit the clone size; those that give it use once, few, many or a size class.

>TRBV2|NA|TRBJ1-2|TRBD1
TGTGCCAGCAGGGGACAGGGAGCTGGCTACACCTTC
CASRGQGAGYTF
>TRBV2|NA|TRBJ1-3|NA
TGTGCCAGCAGTGAAACACGGGAAGGCACCATATATTTT
CASSETREGTIYF
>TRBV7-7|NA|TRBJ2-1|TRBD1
TGTGCTAGCAGCCCCGGGAACCGGGACAGGGACAATGAGCAGTTCTTC
CASSPGNRDRDNEQFF
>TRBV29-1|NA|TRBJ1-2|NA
TGCAGCGTTGGAGACCGCAGTTACTATGGCTACACCTTC
CSVGDRSYYGYTF
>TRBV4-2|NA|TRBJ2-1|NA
TGTGCCAGCAGCCAGGGTCTGGGCGGGGTCTACAATGAGCAGTTCTTC
CASSQGLGGVYNEQFF
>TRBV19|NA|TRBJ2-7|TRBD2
TGTGCCAGTAGTATCCGGCTAGCGGGGAACTACGAGCAGTACTTC
CASSIRLAGNYEQYF
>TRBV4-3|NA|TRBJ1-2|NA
TGCGCCAGCAGCCCAAGACTTCGGGGTGGCTACACCTTC
CASSPRLRGGYTF
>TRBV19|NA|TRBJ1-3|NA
TGTGCCAGTAGGAGGGCAAGCTCTGGAAACACCATATATTTT
CASRRASSGNTIYF
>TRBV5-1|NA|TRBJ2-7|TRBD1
TGCGCCAGCAGCGCAGGGACAGGGTTTTCCTACGAGCAGTACTTC
CASSAGTGFSYEQYF
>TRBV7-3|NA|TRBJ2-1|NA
TGTGCCAGCAGTCCTGGACTTGTTACTAACAATGAGCAGTTCTTC
CASSPGLVTNNEQFF
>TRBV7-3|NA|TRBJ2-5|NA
TGTGCCAGCAGCTTAGCGGGGGCCCAAGAGACCCAGTACTTC
CASSLAGAQETQYF
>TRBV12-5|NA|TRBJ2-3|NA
TGTGCTAGTGGTTTGGCGGGTGGAACAGATACGCAGTATTTT
CASGLAGGTDTQYF
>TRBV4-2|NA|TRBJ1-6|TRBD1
TGTGCCAGCAGCCAAGATCTTAGTGCGGGACAGGGGATGAATTCACCCCTCCACTTT
CASSQDLSAGQGMNSPLHF
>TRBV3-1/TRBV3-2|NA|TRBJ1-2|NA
TGTGCCAGCAGCCAAGATGCCGCGCCGGATGGCTACACCTTC
CASSQDAAPDGYTF
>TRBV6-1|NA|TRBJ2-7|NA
TGTGCCAGCAGTGAGGGGAGGTGGGGCGAGCAGTACTTC
CASSEGRWGEQYF
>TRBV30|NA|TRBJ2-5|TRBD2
TGTGCCTGGAGTGCTAGCGGGATTCAAGAGACCCAGTACTTC
CAWSASGIQETQYF
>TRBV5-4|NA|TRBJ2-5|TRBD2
TGTGCCAGCAGCTTGGACATCGGGAGGGCCCATGAGCAAGAGACCCAGTACTTC
CASSLDIGRAHEQETQYF
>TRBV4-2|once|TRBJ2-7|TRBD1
TGTGCCAGCAGCCAAGATAGAGGCCGGGACAGCTCCTACGAGCAGTACTTC
CASSQDRGRDSSYEQYF
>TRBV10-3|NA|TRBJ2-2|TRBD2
TGTGCCATCAGTGGCCCCCGGGGGGATATGAACGGGGAGCTGTTTTTT
CAISGPRGDMNGELFF
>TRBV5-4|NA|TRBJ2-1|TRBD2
TGTGCCAGCAGCTCTAGCGGGCAGAGCTCCTACAATGAGCAGTTCTTC
CASSSSGQSSYNEQFF
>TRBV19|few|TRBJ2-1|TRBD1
TGTGCCAGTAGTATAGATTCGGACAGGTGGGGAGCCCAGTTCTTC
CASSIDSDRWGAQFF
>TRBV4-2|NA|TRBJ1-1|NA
TGTGCCAGCAGCCAACGAAGGCAGGGCAACACTGAAGCTTTCTTT
CASSQRRQGNTEAFF
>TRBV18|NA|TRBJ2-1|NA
TGTGCCAGCTCACCAATGGCGGAAAATGAGCAGTTCTTC
CASSPMAENEQFF
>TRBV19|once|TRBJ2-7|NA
TGTGCCAGTAGAGTTATACGGTCGTGCGAGCAGTACTTC
CASRVIRSCEQYF
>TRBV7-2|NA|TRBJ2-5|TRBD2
TGTGCCAGCAGCTCTGGCGGGGGTCGGGTGACCCAGTACTTC
CASSSGGGRVTQYF
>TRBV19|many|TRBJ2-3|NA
TGTGCCAGTAGATTAGGGGCTTCAAGTACAGATACGCAGTATTTT
CASRLGASSTDTQYF
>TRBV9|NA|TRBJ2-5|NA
TGTGCCAGCAGCGTAGCAGGGGACCAAGAGACCCAGTACTTC
CASSVAGDQETQYF
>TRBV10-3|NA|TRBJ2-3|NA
TGTGCCATCAGTGAGGGCCCCGACACAGATACGCAGTATTTT
CAISEGPDTDTQYF
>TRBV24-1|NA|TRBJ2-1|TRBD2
TGTGCCACCAGTGATTCCGGGACTAGGTCTAGCAATGAGCAGTTCTTC
CATSDSGTRSSNEQFF
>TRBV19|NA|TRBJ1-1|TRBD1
TGTGCCAGTAGTACAAACAGGGGCACTGAAGCTTTCTTT
CASSTNRGTEAFF
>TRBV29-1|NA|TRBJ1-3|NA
TGCAGCGCCCTGGACAGCAACTCTGGAAACACCATATATTTT
CSALDSNSGNTIYF
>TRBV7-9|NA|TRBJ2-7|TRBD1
TGTGCCAGCAGCTTAGCCGCAGGGGGCGTCTACGAGCAGTACTTC
CASSLAAGGVYEQYF
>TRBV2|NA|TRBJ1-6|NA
TGTGCCAGCAGTGCAGGTGCGGGTAATTCACCCCTCCACTTT
CASSAGAGNSPLHF
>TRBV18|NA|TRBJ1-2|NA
TGTGCCAGCTCACGAGGACAGATCCCCTCGTCTGGCTACACCTTC
CASSRGQIPSSGYTF
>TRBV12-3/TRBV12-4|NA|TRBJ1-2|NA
TGTGCCAGCAGTTTACCCGGGGGGGGTGGCTACACCTTC
CASSLPGGGGYTF
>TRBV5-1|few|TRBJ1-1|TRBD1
TGCGCCAGCAGCTTAGGACAGGGAAGCACTGAAGCTTTCTTT
CASSLGQGSTEAFF
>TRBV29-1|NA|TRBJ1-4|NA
TGCAGCGGTAGGAGGGAGTCTAATGAAAAACTGTTTTTT
CSGRRESNEKLFF
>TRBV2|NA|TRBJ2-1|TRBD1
TGTGCCAGCAGTGAAGTCGGGACAGCCTACAATGAGCAGTTCTTC
CASSEVGTAYNEQFF
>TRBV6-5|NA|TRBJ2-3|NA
TGTGCCAGCTCAACAAGTTACAGCACAGATACGCAGTATTTT
CASSTSYSTDTQYF
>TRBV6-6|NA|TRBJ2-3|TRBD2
TGTGCCAGCAGTTACTTGAGTCTAGCGGGGACAGATACGCAGTATTTT
CASSYLSLAGTDTQYF
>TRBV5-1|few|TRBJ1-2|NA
TGCGCCAGCAGCTTGGGAGCTAACTATGGCTACACCTTC
CASSLGANYGYTF
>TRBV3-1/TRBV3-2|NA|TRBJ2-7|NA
TGTGCCAGCAGCCAGCTTCCCGGGGGAGAGGGTTTTGAGCAGTACTTC
CASSQLPGGEGFEQYF
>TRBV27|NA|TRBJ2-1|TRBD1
TGTGCCAGCAGTCCTCGGGACAGGGGAAATGAGCAGTTCTTC
CASSPRDRGNEQFF
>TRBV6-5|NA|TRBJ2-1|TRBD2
TGTGCCAGCAGTTATAACTTAGCGGGAGCCAATGAGCAGTTCTTC
CASSYNLAGANEQFF
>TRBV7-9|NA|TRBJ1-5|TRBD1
TGTGCCAGCAGCTCCAACCAGGGGGATCAGCCCCAGCATTTT
CASSSNQGDQPQHF
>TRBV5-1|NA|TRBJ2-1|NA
TGCGCCAGCAGCCCGACAGGGAGGAATGAGCAGTTCTTC
CASSPTGRNEQFF
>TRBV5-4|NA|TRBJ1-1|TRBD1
TGTGCCAGCAGCCGCAGACAGGGGGCCACGAGAACAGGCGCTGAAGCTTTCTTT
CASSRRQGATRTGAEAFF
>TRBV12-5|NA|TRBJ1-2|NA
TGTGCTAGTGGTTTGGGACAGGCACACTATGGCTACACCTTC
CASGLGQAHYGYTF
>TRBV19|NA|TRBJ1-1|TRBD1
TGTGCCAGTAGTCTAGACAGGGAGGTGACTGAAGCTTTCTTT
CASSLDREVTEAFF
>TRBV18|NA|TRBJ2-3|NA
TGTGCCAGCTCAGGTTTATCAGTTTTGACAGATACGCAGTATTTT
CASSGLSVLTDTQYF
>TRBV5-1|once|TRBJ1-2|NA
TGCGCCAGCAGCTTGCTACAGGGAGACTATGGCTACACCTTC
CASSLLQGDYGYTF
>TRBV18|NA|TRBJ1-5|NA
TGTGCCAGCTCGGCCGGACAGATCAATCAGCCCCAGCATTTT
CASSAGQINQPQHF
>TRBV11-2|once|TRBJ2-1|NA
TGTGCCAGCAGCGCCAACAATTCCCCCTACAATGAGCAGTTCTTC
CASSANNSPYNEQFF
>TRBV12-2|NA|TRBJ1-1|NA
TGTGCAAGTCGCTTCCCACAGGGGTGCACTGAAGCTTTCTTT
CASRFPQGCTEAFF
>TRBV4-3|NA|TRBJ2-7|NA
TGCGCCAGCAGCCAAGATTACGTAGAGCCCGTCTACGAGCAGTACTTC
CASSQDYVEPVYEQYF
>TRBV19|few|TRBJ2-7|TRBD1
TGTGCCAGTAGTATAGAACCTACAGGGGTGGACGAGCAGTACTTC
CASSIEPTGVDEQYF
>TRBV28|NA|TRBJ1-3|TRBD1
TGTGCCAGCAGGGGACAGGGTGGATATCACAACACCATATATTTT
CASRGQGGYHNTIYF
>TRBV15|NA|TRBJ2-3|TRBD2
TGTGCCACCAGCAGAGATGATTGGGGACTAGCGGGGTCCTTAGATACGCAGTATTTT
CATSRDDWGLAGSLDTQYF
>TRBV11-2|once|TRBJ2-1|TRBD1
TGTGCCAGCAGCTCTCTCTCTGGGATCCGGGACAGGGTAATTGTGCAGTTCTTC
CASSSLSGIRDRVIVQFF
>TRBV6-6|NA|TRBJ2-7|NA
TGTGCCAGCAGTTACGGGACCAGGGGGGACGAGCAGTACTTC
CASSYGTRGDEQYF